These 21 T cell receptor beta chains were all obtained from the same sample, sequenced in a study of blood T cell repertoires in COVID-19. TCRdb keeps only in-frame clones here, not all; method: immunoSEQ multiplex PCR. The data contain fewer than 150,000 clones, 88% of them seen just once; the ten biggest clones take up about 10%. Sample: peripheral blood. These receptor sequences come from a man aged 50 or older with active or convalescent COVID-19.

This rearrangement joins TRBV4-3 to TRBJ2-7; 8 bases map to TRBD2. Germline V gene data show CDR1 as LGHNA and CDR2 as YSLEER. V shed 4 bases and J 1 base; nucleotides not matched to a gene: 6. CDR3 size: 15 residues. The CDR3 nucleotides are TGCGCCAGCAGCCTTCAACTAGCGGTGTCCTACGAGCAGTACTTC. Protein product: CASSLQLAVSYEQYF.

The chain has TRBV19 and TRBJ2-1, with TRBD2 as a possible D gene (6 bases). The ends were cut back, 5 bases at V and 7 bases at J, with 12 bases in the middle. This CDR3 has 13 residues. Germline loops: CDR1 LNHDA, CDR2 SQIVND (reference sequence). In nucleotides, the CDR3 is TGTGCCAGTAGTCTCCGACTAGTAAATGAGCAGTTCTTC. Translating it yields CASSLRLVNEQFF.

A few counts support this clone. This chain joins TRBV28 and TRBJ2-2; 7 bases line up with TRBD1. The CDR3 loop spans 15 amino acids. The germline V gene has CDR1 MDHEN and CDR2 SYDVKM. J was trimmed by 4 bases and V by 6 bases; bases with no gene match: 8. The CDR3 DNA reads TGTGCCAGCAGGCGGACAGGTCCGACCACCGGGGAGCTGTTTTTT. The encoded protein is CASRRTGPTTGELFF.

The chain uses TRBV19 and TRBJ2-7, with 7 bases aligning to TRBD2. After removal of 5 bases from V and 0 bases from J, the junction contained 7 bases not matched to a gene. The V gene's germline CDR1 is LNHDA and CDR2 SQIVND (reference sequence). There are 15 residues in the CDR3. The chain's CDR3 is CASSSVAGPSYEQYF. Here the CDR3 DNA reads TGTGCCAGTAGTTCAGTAGCGGGTCCCTCCTACGAGCAGTACTTC. Drawing the rest from reference TRBV19 and TRBJ2-7, the complete variable domain is DGGITQSPKYLFRKEGQNVTLSCEQNLNHDAMYWYRQDPGQGLRLIYYSQIVNDFQKGDIAEGYSVSREKKESFPLTVTSAQKNPTAFYLCASSSVAGPSYEQYFGPGTRLTVT.

The chain combines TRBV10-2 with TRBJ2-1; 7 positions agree with TRBD2. This CDR3 is 14 amino acids long. V dropped 7 bases and J dropped 4; count of bases not matched to a gene: 7. Germline loops: CDR1 WSHSY, CDR2 SAAADI. CDR3 protein: CASKGLAVYNEQFF. The CDR3 region has the DNA TGCGCCAGCAAGGGGCTAGCGGTTTACAATGAGCAGTTCTTC.

This clone was observed once. This rearrangement joins TRBV28 to TRBJ1-4; a weak D match, TRBD1 (6 bases). This CDR3 has 14 residues. The germline V and J ends were trimmed by 6 bases and 3 bases, with 11 bases remaining between them. Germline lookup yields CDR1 MDHEN and CDR2 SYDVKM. The DNA for the CDR3 is TGTGCCAGCAGGTTACAGGGCCCTAATGAAAAACTGTTTTTT. It codes for CASRLQGPNEKLFF.

This chain joins TRBV5-6 and TRBJ2-7; no reliable D call. The CDR3 is 14 amino acids. CDR1 is SGHDT and CDR2 is YYEEEE in the germline V gene. Trimming left V 3 bases short and J 0 bases short, with 10 bases between. For the CDR3, the DNA is TGTGCCAGCAGCTGGAGAGACTCCTCCTACGAGCAGTACTTC. Protein product: CASSWRDSSYEQYF.

V and J are TRBV28 and TRBJ1-5, with 9 bases fitting TRBD1. The CDR3 loop spans 15 amino acids. CDR1 MDHEN and CDR2 SYDVKM come from the germline V gene. V shed 7 bases and J 7 bases; nucleotides not matched to a gene: 11. The CDR3 DNA reads TGTGCCAGCACCGCAAGGGACAGGGAAGGGCAGCCCCAGCATTTT. It codes for CASTARDREGQPQHF. Complete variable domain (other parts from reference TRBV28 and TRBJ1-5): DVKVTQSSRYLVKRTGEKVFLECVQDMDHENMFWYRQDPGLGLRLIYFSYDVKMKEKGDIPEGYSVSREKKERFSLILESASTNQTSMYLCASTARDREGQPQHFGDGTRLSIL.

This clone came up a few times. This chain uses TRBV24-1 with TRBJ2-5; perhaps TRBD1 as D (5 bases). CDR1 and CDR2 (germline): KGHDR, SFDVKD. CDR3 length equals 15 residues. V lost 5 bases and J 4 bases, leaving 16 bases between the germline ends. In DNA form, the CDR3 reads TGTGCCACCAGTGGCAACGGGCAGGGCAGAGAGACCCAGTACTTC. It codes for CATSGNGQGRETQYF.

The chain uses TRBV7-3 and TRBJ1-2; the match to TRBD1 covers 7 bases. This CDR3 is 11 amino acids long. V gave up 6 bases and J gave up 7 bases; unmatched junction bases: 2. Germline CDR1 SGHTA, CDR2 FQGTGA. CDR3 in DNA: TGTGCCAGCAGTTCAGGGGGTGGCTACACCTTC. Its translation: CASSSGGGYTF.

This chain joins TRBV4-1 and TRBJ1-2, with D tentatively TRBD1 (6 bases). Trimming stripped 10 bases from V and 7 bases from J, with 31 bases between. From germline, CDR1 is MGHRA and CDR2 YSYEKL. CDR3 length equals 17 residues. CDR3 amino acids: CATSPTQLQGYFRGYTF. CDR3 bases: TGCGCCACTTCACCTACGCAATTACAGGGTTACTTTCGTGGCTACACCTTC.

V usage is TRBV18 and J usage is TRBJ2-1; 7 bases are shared with TRBD1. With 6 bases clipped from V and 0 bases from J, the junction kept 5 bases outside the gene matches. From germline, CDR1 is KGHSH and CDR2 LQKENI. The CDR3 has 15 amino acids. The CDR3 region has the DNA TGTGCCAGCTCTCCGGACAGGAGCTCCTACAATGAGCAGTTCTTC. Amino acids: CASSPDRSSYNEQFF.

Only one count was recorded for this clone. The chain links TRBV5-4 to TRBJ1-2, with a tentative D call TRBD1 (6 bases). This CDR3 spans 15 amino acids. V shed 2 bases and J shed 4 bases, with 15 bases lying between them. CDR1 and CDR2 from the germline V gene are SGHNT and YYREEE (reference sequence). Here the CDR3 reads CASSFYGGRGYGYTF. CDR3 bases: TGTGCCAGCAGCTTCTACGGGGGGCGAGGCTATGGCTACACCTTC.

The V and J genes are TRBV5-5 and TRBJ1-1; tentative D call: TRBD1 (6 bases). V shed 0 bases and J shed 1 base, with 13 bases lying between them. Per germline, CDR1 SGHKS and CDR2 YYEKEE (reference sequence). CDR3 length: 16 amino acids. CDR3 nucleotides: TGTGCCAGCAGCTTGGCTACCGGGACACCGAACACTGAAGCTTTCTTT. Translation: CASSLATGTPNTEAFF.

The rearrangement joins TRBV28 to TRBJ1-6; TRBD1 matches 7 bases. CDR1 is MDHEN and CDR2 is SYDVKM in the germline V gene. Trimming took 7 bases from V and 10 from J; bases not matched to a gene: 7. The length of the CDR3 is 13 residues. CDR3: CASIKGQRSPLHF. The CDR3 coding sequence is TGTGCCAGCATAAAGGGACAGCGCTCACCCCTCCACTTT.

The J gene is TRBJ1-1, the V gene TRBV28, with unresolved D. The V gene lost 5 bases and the J gene lost 6 bases, with 13 bases spanning the gap. In germline, CDR1 is MDHEN, CDR2 SYDVKM. This CDR3 is 13 amino acids long. This CDR3 reads CASSPPSRAEAFF. For the CDR3, the DNA is TGTGCCAGCAGTCCCCCTTCCCGAGCTGAAGCTTTCTTT.

On this clone itself: Different DNA sequences within this sample yield the same CDR3. The gene calls are TRBV24-1 and TRBJ2-2, with TRBD1 matching 12 bases. The germline gives CDR1 KGHDR, CDR2 SFDVKD. V shed 10 bases, J shed 6 bases, and the junction held 5 bases outside the gene matches. The CDR3 has 14 residues. The CDR3 nucleotides are TGTGCCACTAGGGGACAGGGGGCATCCGGGGAGCTGTTTTTT. It is translated as CATRGQGASGELFF.

This sequence joins TRBV7-9 and TRBJ1-5, with D possibly matching TRBD1 (6 bases). This CDR3 has 16 residues. Trimming pared 3 bases from V and 1 base from J, leaving 13 bases between. Germline V gene sequence: CDR1 SEHNR, CDR2 FQNEAQ (reference sequence). Written as DNA, the CDR3 is TGTGCCAGCAGCTTGTCCACAGGGAAGAGCAATCAGCCCCAGCATTTT. This gives the protein CASSLSTGKSNQPQHF.

The chain couples TRBV29-1 to TRBJ2-7; perhaps TRBD1 as D (6 bases). The germline CDR1 and CDR2 sequences are SQVTM and ANQGSEA. The CDR3 has 13 residues. V shed 7 bases and J shed 5 bases, with 18 bases lying between them. This chain's CDR3 is CSAAQGIGDEQYF. The CDR3 region has the DNA TGCAGCGCCGCACAGGGTATAGGCGACGAGCAGTACTTC.

The chain links TRBV28 to TRBJ1-2; the match to TRBD1 covers 10 bases. Germline assignment: CDR1 MDHEN and CDR2 SYDVKM. The CDR3 runs to 15 residues. J lost 4 bases, V lost 7 bases, and 9 bases had no gene match. In nucleotides, the CDR3 is TGTGCCAGCATCTCCCGGGACAGGGGAATCTATGGCTACACCTTC. Amino acids: CASISRDRGIYGYTF.

The chain couples TRBV4-3 to TRBJ2-4, with 7 bases lining up with TRBD1. Germline V gene data show CDR1 as LGHNA and CDR2 as YSLEER. CDR3 length: 14 amino acids. Trimming removed 0 bases from V and 5 bases from J; junction bases left unmatched: 1. The CDR3 sequence: CASSQDGTENIQYF. The DNA of the CDR3 is TGCGCCAGCAGCCAAGATGGGACAGAAAACATTCAGTACTTC.